This section outlines one T cell receptor beta chain sequence together with its context. This CDR3 has 15 residues. CDR1 and CDR2 (germline): SGHVS, FQNEAQ. The V end was cut by 2 bases, the J end by 2 bases, with 10 bases between. Regarding time point: pretreatment peripheral blood. Patients yielded 1 to 8 samples each, pretreatment and on-treatment. This entry belongs to a study of PD-L1 blockade in urothelial cancer. Turning to the study itself: About 90% of the roughly 30 patients were men who had bladder-origin urothelial cancer. Patients had undergone 0 to 3 prior chemotherapy regimens. Median blood clonality was around 0.086, with about 81,000 unique TCRs.

Sequencing was performed with immunoSEQ multiplex PCR; in TCRdb, only in-frame clones are kept and a portion is missing. This sample has tens of thousands of clones; about four fifths occur once, and the top ten carry about a tenth. The specimen comprised PBMCs, sampled around atezolizumab (anti-PD-L1) treatment. This sequence joins TRBV7-8 and TRBJ1-3; the D gene is possibly TRBD1 (5 bases). The source of this sequence is a woman in her seventies with urothelial cancer. CDR3 loop: CASSLYWGTGNTIYF. The DNA for the CDR3 is TGTGCCAGCAGCTTATATTGGGGCACTGGAAACACCATATATTTT.